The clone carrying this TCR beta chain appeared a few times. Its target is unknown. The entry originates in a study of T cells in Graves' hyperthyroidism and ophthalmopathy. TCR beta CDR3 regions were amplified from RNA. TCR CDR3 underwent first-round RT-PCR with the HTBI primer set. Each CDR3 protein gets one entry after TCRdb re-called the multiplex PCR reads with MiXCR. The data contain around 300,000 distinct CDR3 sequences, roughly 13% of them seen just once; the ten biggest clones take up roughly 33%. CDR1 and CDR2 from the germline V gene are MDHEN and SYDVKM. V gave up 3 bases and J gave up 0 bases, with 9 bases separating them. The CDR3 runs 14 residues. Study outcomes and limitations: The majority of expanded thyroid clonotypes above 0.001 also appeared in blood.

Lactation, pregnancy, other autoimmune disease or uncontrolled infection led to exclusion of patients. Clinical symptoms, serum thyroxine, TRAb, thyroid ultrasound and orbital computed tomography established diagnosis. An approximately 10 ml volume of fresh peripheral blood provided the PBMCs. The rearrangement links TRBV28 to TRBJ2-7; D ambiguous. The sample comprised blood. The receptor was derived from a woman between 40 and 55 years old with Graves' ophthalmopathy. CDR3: CASSFVRTSYEQYF. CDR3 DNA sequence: TGTGCCAGCAGTTTTGTACGGACCTCCTACGAGCAGTACTTC.